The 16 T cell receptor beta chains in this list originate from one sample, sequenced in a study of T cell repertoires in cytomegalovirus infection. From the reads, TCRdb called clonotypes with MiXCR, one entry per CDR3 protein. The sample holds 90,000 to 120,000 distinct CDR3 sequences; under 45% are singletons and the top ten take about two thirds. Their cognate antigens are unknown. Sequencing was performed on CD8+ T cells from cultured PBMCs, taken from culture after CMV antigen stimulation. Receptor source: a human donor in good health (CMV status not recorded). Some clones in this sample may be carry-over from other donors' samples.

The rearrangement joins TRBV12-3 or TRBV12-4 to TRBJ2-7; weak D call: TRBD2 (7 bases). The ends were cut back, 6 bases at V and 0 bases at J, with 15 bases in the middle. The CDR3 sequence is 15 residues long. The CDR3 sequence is CASSPPGGLSYEQYF. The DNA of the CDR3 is TGTGCCAGCAGCCCACCGGGGGGCCTCTCCTACGAGCAGTACTTC.

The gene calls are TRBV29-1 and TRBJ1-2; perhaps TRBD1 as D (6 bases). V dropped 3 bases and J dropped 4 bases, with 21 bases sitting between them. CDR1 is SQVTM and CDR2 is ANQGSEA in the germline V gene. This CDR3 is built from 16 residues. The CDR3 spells CSVEGAPGRQTYGYTF. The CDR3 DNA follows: TGCAGCGTTGAGGGGGCTCCGGGACGACAGACCTATGGCTACACCTTC. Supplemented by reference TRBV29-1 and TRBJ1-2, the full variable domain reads SAVISQKPSRDICQRGTSLTIQCQVDSQVTMMFWYRQQPGQSLTLIATANQGSEATYESGFVIDKFPISRPNLTFSTLTVSNMSPEDSSIYLCSVEGAPGRQTYGYTFGSGTRLTVV.

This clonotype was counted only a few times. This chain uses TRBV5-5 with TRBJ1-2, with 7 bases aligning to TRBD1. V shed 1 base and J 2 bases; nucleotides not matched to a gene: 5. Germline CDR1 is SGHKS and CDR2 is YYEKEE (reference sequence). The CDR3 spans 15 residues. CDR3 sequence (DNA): TGTGCCAGCAGCTTGTCGACAGGGCAGAACTATGGCTACACCTTC. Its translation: CASSLSTGQNYGYTF.

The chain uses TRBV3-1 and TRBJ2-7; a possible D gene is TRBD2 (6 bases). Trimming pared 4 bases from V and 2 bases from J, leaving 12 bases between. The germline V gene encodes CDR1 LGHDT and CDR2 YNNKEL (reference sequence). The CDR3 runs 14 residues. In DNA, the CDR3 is TGTGCCAGCAGCCCCCCTCGGGGGACCTACGAGCAGTACTTC. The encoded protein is CASSPPRGTYEQYF.

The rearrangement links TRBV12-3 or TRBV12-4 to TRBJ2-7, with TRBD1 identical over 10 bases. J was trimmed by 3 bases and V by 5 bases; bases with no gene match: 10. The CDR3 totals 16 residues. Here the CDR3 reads CASSAFAGTGDYEQYF. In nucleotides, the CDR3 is TGTGCCAGCAGTGCCTTCGCCGGGACAGGGGACTACGAGCAGTACTTC.

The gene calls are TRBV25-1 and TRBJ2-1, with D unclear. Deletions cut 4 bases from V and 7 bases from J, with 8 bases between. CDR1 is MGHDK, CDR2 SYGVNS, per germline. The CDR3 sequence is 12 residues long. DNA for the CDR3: TGTGCCAGCAGTGTATTGGGAAATGAGCAGTTCTTC. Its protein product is CASSVLGNEQFF.

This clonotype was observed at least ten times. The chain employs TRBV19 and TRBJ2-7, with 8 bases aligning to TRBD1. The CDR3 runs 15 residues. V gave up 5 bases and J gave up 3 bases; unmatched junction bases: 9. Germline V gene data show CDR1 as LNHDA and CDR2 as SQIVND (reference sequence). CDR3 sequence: CASSLTGDSYYEQYF. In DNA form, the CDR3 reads TGTGCCAGTAGTTTGACAGGGGACTCCTACTACGAGCAGTACTTC. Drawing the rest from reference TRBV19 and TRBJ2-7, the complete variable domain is DGGITQSPKYLFRKEGQNVTLSCEQNLNHDAMYWYRQDPGQGLRLIYYSQIVNDFQKGDIAEGYSVSREKKESFPLTVTSAQKNPTAFYLCASSLTGDSYYEQYFGPGTRLTVT.

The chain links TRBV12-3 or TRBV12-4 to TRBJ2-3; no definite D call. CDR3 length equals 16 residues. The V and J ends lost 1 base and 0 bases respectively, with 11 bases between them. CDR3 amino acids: CASSLGYLISTDTQYF. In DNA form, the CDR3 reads TGTGCCAGCAGTTTAGGTTACCTTATTAGCACAGATACGCAGTATTTT.

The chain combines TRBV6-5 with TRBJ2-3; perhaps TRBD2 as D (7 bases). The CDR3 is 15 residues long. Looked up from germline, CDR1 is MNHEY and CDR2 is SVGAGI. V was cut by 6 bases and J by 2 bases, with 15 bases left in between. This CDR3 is CASRGGAAYTDTQYF. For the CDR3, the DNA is TGTGCCAGCAGGGGGGGGGCGGCCTACACAGATACGCAGTATTTT.

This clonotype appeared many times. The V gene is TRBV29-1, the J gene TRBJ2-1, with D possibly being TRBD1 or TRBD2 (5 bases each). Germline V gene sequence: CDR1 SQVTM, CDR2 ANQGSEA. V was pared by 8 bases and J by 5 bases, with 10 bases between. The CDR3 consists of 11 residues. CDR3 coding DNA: TGCAGCTCGAGAGGGGACAATGAGCAGTTCTTC. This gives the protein CSSRGDNEQFF.

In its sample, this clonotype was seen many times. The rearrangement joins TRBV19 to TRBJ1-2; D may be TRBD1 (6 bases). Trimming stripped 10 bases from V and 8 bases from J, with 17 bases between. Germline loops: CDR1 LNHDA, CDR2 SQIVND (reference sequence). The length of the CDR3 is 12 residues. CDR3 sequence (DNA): TGTGCCATCTCTACAGGGTCGCTAGGCTACACCTTC. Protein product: CAISTGSLGYTF.

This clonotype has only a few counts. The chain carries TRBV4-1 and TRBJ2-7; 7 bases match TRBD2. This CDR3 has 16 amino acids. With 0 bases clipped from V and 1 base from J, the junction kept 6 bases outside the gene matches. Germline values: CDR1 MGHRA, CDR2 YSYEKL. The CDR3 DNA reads TGCGCCAGCAGCCAAGAAGCTAGCGGTCCTTCCTACGAGCAGTACTTC. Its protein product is CASSQEASGPSYEQYF.

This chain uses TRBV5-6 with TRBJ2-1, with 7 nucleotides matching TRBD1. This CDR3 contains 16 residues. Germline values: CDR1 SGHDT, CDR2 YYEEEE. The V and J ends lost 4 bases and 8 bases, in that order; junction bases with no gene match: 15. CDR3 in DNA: TGTGCCAGCAGCCGCCCGAGGGAACTACAGGGGTATGAGCAGTTCTTC. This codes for CASSRPRELQGYEQFF.

CDR3: CASSFAGSYGYTF. The CDR3 nucleotides read TGTGCCAGCAGCTTCGCAGGGAGCTATGGCTACACCTTC. The J gene is TRBJ1-2, the V gene TRBV7-6; D is perhaps TRBD1 (5 bases). Germline CDR1 SGHVS, CDR2 FNYEAQ. The CDR3 runs to 13 residues. V shed 3 bases and J shed 4 bases, with 9 bases lying between them.

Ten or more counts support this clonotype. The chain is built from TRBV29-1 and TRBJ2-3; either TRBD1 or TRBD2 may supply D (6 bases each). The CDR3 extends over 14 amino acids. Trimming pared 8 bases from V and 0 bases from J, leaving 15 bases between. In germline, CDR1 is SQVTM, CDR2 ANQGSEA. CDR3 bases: TGCAGCATGGGGGGCATTACTAGCACAGATACGCAGTATTTT. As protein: CSMGGITSTDTQYF.

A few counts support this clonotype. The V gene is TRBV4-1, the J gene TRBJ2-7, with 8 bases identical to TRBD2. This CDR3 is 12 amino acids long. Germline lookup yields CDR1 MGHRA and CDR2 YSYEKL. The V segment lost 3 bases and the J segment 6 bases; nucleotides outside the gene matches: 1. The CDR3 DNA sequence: TGCGCCAGCAGCCATAGCGGGGCCGAGCAGTACTTC. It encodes CASSHSGAEQYF.